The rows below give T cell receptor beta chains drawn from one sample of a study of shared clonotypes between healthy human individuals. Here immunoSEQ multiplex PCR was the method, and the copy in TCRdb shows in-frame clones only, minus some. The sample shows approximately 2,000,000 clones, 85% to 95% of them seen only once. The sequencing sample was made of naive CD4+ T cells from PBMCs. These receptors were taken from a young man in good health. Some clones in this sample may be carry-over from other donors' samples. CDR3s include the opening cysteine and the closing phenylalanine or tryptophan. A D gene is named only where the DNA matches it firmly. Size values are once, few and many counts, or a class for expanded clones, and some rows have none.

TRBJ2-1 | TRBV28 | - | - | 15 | TGTGCCAGCAGTTTGGGGGGCGCGGGGCTCAATGAGCAGTTCTTC | CASSLGGAGLNEQFF
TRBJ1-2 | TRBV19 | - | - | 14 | TGTGCCAGTAGTGATTCGGCCAGACCCTATGGCTACACCTTC | CASSDSARPYGYTF
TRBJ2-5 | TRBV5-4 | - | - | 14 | TGTGCCAGCAGCTGGCAGGGTCCAAAAGAGACCCAGTACTTC | CASSWQGPKETQYF
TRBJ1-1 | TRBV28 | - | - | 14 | TGTGCCAGCAGTTTACGGCGAACCAACACTGAAGCTTTCTTT | CASSLRRTNTEAFF
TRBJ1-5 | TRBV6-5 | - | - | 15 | TGTGCCAGCAGTTACTCCCCAACGAGCAATCAGCCCCAGCATTTT | CASSYSPTSNQPQHF
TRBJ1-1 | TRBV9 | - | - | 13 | TGTGCCAGCAGCGTAGAGGAAGGGAGTGAAGCTTTCTTT | CASSVEEGSEAFF
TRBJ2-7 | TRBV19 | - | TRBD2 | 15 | TGTGCCAGTTTACTAGCGGGGGGAAAGGGCTACGAGCAGTACTTC | CASLLAGGKGYEQYF
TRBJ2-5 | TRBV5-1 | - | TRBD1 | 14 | TGCGCCAGCAGCCCGGGACAGGGGGGCGAGACCCAGTACTTC | CASSPGQGGETQYF
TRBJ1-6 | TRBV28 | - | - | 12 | TGTGCCAGCAGTTATTCAAATTCACCCCTCCACTTT | CASSYSNSPLHF
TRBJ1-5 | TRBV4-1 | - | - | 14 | TGCGCCAGCAGCCAACCGACAGGCAATCAGCCCCAGCATTTT | CASSQPTGNQPQHF
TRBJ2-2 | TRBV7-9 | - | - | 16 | TGTGCCAGCAGCTTTCCCAGCGGACGAGGCACCGGGGAGCTGTTTTTT | CASSFPSGRGTGELFF
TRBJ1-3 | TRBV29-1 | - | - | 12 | TGCAGCGCCACAGGGTATGGAAACACCATATATTTT | CSATGYGNTIYF
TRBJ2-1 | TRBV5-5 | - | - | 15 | TGTGCCAGCAGGTCGGACTTCCCCTCCTACAATGAGCAGTTCTTC | CASRSDFPSYNEQFF
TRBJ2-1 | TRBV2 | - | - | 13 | TGTGCCAGCAGGGGGACTGGCCTGGTGGAGCAGTTCTTC | CASRGTGLVEQFF
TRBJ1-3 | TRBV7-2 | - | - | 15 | TGTGCCAGCAGCTTAGGTTGGGAATCGGGAAACACCATATATTTT | CASSLGWESGNTIYF
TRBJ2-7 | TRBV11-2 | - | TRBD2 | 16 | TGTGCCAGCAGCGAAAGGCCGACTAGCGGTACCTACGAGCAGTACTTC | CASSERPTSGTYEQYF
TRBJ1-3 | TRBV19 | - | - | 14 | - | CASTSGAAGNTIYF
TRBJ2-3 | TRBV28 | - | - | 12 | TGTGCCAGCAGTTTCCCCGGTTCCACGCAGTATTTT | CASSFPGSTQYF
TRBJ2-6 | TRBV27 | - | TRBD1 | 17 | TGTGCCAGCAGTCCACAGGGGGCTGGGGTTGGGGCCAACGTCCTGACTTTC | CASSPQGAGVGANVLTF
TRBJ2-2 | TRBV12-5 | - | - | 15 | TGTGCTAGTGGTCGAGGGACACCGAACACCGGGGAGCTGTTTTTT | CASGRGTPNTGELFF
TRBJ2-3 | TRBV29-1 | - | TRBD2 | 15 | TGCAGCGTGAAAGGGACTAGCGATCACACAGATACGCAGTATTTT | CSVKGTSDHTDTQYF
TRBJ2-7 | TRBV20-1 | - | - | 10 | TGCAGTGCTAGGCGCCACGAGCAGTACTTC | CSARRHEQYF
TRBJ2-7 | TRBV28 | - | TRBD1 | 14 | TGTGCCAGCAGTTTACGGTCAGGGGGCGGCGAGCAGTACTTC | CASSLRSGGGEQYF
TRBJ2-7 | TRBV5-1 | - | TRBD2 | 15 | TGCGCCAGCAGCTTGGATAGCGGGAGGCCCTACGAGCAGTACTTC | CASSLDSGRPYEQYF
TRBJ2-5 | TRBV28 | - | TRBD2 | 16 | TGTGCCAGCAGTTTGGGACTAGCGGGAGGGAAAGAGACCCAGTACTTC | CASSLGLAGGKETQYF
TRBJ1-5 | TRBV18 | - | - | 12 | TGTGCCAGCTCACCCCAGAATCAGCCCCAGCATTTT | CASSPQNQPQHF
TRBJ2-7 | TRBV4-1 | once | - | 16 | TGCGCCAGCAGCCAAGGCATCCGGGAGCCCCCCTACGAGCAGTACTTC | CASSQGIREPPYEQYF
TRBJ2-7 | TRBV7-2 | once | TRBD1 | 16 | TGTGCCAGCAGCTTACTAGTGGGACAGGGACCCTACGAGCAGTACTTC | CASSLLVGQGPYEQYF
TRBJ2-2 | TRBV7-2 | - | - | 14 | TGTGCCAGCAGCATGGGACTCGACACCGGGGAGCTGTTTTTT | CASSMGLDTGELFF
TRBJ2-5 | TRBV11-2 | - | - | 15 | TGTGCCAGCAGCTTAGTAGGAGGGAGGCAAGAGACCCAGTACTTC | CASSLVGGRQETQYF
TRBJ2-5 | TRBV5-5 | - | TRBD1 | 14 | TGTGCCAGCAGCTTCCCGGGACAGGGGGAGACCCAGTACTTC | CASSFPGQGETQYF
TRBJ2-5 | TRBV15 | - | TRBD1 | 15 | TGTGCCACCAGCGGAGGACAGGGGAGGAGGGAGACCCAGTACTTC | CATSGGQGRRETQYF
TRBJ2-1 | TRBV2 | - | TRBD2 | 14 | TGTGCCAGCACCTCAGTAGCGGGATACAATGAGCAGTTCTTC | CASTSVAGYNEQFF
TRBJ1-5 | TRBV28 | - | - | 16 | TGTGCCAGCAGTTTAGCGGGACATACACGCAATCAGCCCCAGCATTTT | CASSLAGHTRNQPQHF
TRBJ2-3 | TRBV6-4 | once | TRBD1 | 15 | TGTGCCAGCAGTGACAGGGGGCTTAGCACAGATACGCAGTATTTT | CASSDRGLSTDTQYF
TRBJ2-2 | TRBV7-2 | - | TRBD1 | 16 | TGTGCCAGAGACAGGGGGCCCTCGTCGAACACCGGGGAGCTGTTTTTT | CARDRGPSSNTGELFF
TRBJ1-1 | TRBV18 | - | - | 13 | TGTGCCAGCTCACAGAGCGGTTCTGCTGAAGCTTTCTTT | CASSQSGSAEAFF
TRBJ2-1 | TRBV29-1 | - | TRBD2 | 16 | TGCAGCGTTGAGGACCCCGCAGCGGGAGTCTACAATGAGCAGTTCTTC | CSVEDPAAGVYNEQFF
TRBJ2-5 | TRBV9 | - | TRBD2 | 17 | TGTGCCAGCAGCGTAGTGGGACTAGCGGGAGTCGGAGAGACCCAGTACTTC | CASSVVGLAGVGETQYF
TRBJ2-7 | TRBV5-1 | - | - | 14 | TGCGCCAGCAAGAGCGGGACAACCTCCTACGAGCAGTACTTC | CASKSGTTSYEQYF
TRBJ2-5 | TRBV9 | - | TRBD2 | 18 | TGTGCCAGCAGCGCCCAGAATATAGCGGGGCCTTACCAAGAGACCCAGTACTTC | CASSAQNIAGPYQETQYF
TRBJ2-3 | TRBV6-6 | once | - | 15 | TGTGCCAGCAGTTACGTTTATCCCTCTCCAGATACGCAGTATTTT | CASSYVYPSPDTQYF